This T cell receptor (beta chain) is drawn from a study of PD-L1 blockade in urothelial cancer. Overall study results and limits: Patients with durable benefit had more tumor-infiltrating T lymphocytes.

Synthetic TCR analog templates were spiked into each PCR. Sequencing was performed with immunoSEQ multiplex PCR; in TCRdb, only in-frame clones are kept and a portion is missing. This sample carries around 1,800 clones, 30% to 35% of them seen once, and the ten largest clones take roughly 9.6%. As concerns this clone: What it binds is unknown.

The germline CDR1 and CDR2 sequences are LNHNV and YYDKDF (reference sequence). Trimming stripped 2 bases from V and 5 bases from J, with 9 bases between. There are 14 residues in the CDR3. The TCR originated in a man aged 50 or older with urothelial cancer. This material consisted of tumor tissue, taken before atezolizumab (anti-PD-L1) treatment. V is TRBV15 and J is TRBJ1-4; the D is unclear. The CDR3 here is CATSRLVGNEKLFF. CDR3 nucleotide sequence: TGTGCCACCAGCAGACTAGTCGGAAATGAAAAACTGTTTTTT.